This TCR beta chain was retrieved from a study of blood T cell repertoires in COVID-19. About the research overall: The samples span acute and convalescent COVID-19 from the United States, Italy and Spain. T cells, B-cell-depleted T cells, or PBMCs provided the cDNA or gDNA that served as material.

Method: immunoSEQ multiplex PCR; TCRdb's copy keeps in-frame clones and lacks some. The sample holds over 50,000 clones; 65% to 85% are singletons and the top ten take 3% to 4.5%. Germline-derived CDR1 and CDR2 are MNHEY and SMNVEV (reference sequence). V lost 3 bases to trimming and J lost 7 bases, with 15 bases between them. The CDR3 loop spans 14 amino acids. All enrollees were about 18 to 90 years old and from about two dozen US areas. This receptor was taken from a woman aged 40 to 50 with acute COVID-19. Sequenced material: PBMCs or T cells enriched from blood (not recorded which). V and J are TRBV27 and TRBJ2-5, with D hard to call. The CDR3 DNA sequence: TGTGCCAGCAGTTTGGCAACCTCCGCGGCGACCCAGTACTTC. Protein: CASSLATSAATQYF.